These 29 T cell receptor beta chains originate from one sample sequenced in a study of blood T cell repertoires in COVID-19. Clones were sequenced by immunoSEQ multiplex PCR, and TCRdb holds only the in-frame ones, with some missing. The sample holds around 150,000 clones, about 75% seen once. The specimen was PBMCs or T cells enriched from blood (not recorded which). The receptors derive from a woman aged 50 to 60 who had recovered from COVID-19.

The rearrangement uses TRBV4-1 and TRBJ2-3; 10 nucleotides line up with TRBD2. Germline V gene sequence: CDR1 MGHRA, CDR2 YSYEKL. V trimming: 5 bases; J trimming: 0 bases; junction bases outside the gene matches: 5. The CDR3 has 16 residues. CDR3 sequence (DNA): TGCGCCAGCAGCTATCGGACTAGCGGAAGCACAGATACGCAGTATTTT. It encodes CASSYRTSGSTDTQYF.

The gene calls are TRBV7-3 and TRBJ2-6, with D possibly TRBD2 on 5 matching bases. The CDR3 extends over 18 amino acids. Trimming pared 5 bases from V and 0 bases from J, leaving 17 bases between. Germline assignment: CDR1 SGHTA and CDR2 FQGTGA. CDR3 bases: TGTGCCAGCAGCCCGGAAGGGAGATTCCCCTCTGGGGCCAACGTCCTGACTTTC. Translation: CASSPEGRFPSGANVLTF.

The J gene is TRBJ2-7, the V gene TRBV10-3; D may be TRBD2 (7 bases). The CDR3 totals 13 residues. Trimming took off 10 bases at V and 5 bases at J, with 18 bases between the two ends. Germline V gives CDR1 ENHRY, CDR2 SYGVKD. CDR3 in amino acids: CASGGPKGDEQYF. CDR3 coding DNA: TGTGCCAGCGGGGGTCCCAAGGGGGACGAGCAGTACTTC.

V gene TRBV5-8 combines with J gene TRBJ1-5, with D tentatively TRBD1 (5 bases). Germline V gene lookup returns CDR1 SGHTS and CDR2 YDEGEE. The CDR3 has 17 residues. V was pared by 0 bases and J by 0 bases, with 13 bases between. Here the CDR3 reads CASSLDGAKGSNQPQHF. The CDR3 bases are TGTGCCAGCAGCTTGGATGGGGCAAAGGGTAGCAATCAGCCCCAGCATTTT.

This chain joins TRBV29-1 and TRBJ2-5; possible D gene TRBD1, 7 bases. The CDR3 runs 12 residues. V shed 7 bases and J shed 5 bases, with 14 bases lying between them. The germline CDR1 and CDR2 sequences are SQVTM and ANQGSEA. The CDR3, as DNA: TGCAGCGCCGAACAGGGGACTGAGACCCAGTACTTC. Its translation: CSAEQGTETQYF. Filled out from reference TRBV29-1 and TRBJ2-5, the complete variable domain reads SAVISQKPSRDICQRGTSLTIQCQVDSQVTMMFWYRQQPGQSLTLIATANQGSEATYESGFVIDKFPISRPNLTFSTLTVSNMSPEDSSIYLCSAEQGTETQYFGPGTRLLVL.

The CDR3 nucleotides are TGTGCCAGCAGTTTATCTGGGACTAGCGGGAGTAATGAGCAGTTCTTC. Translated: CASSLSGTSGSNEQFF. The V gene is TRBV28, the J gene TRBJ2-1; 14 bases map to TRBD2. V was pared by 1 base and J by 7 bases, with 3 bases of the junction left unmatched. The CDR3 length is 16 residues. Germline CDR1 is MDHEN and CDR2 is SYDVKM.

The chain joins TRBV3-1 (or the pseudogene TRBV3-2) to TRBJ1-2, with a tentative D call TRBD1 (5 bases). The CDR3 runs to 13 residues. From germline, CDR1 is LGHDT and CDR2 YNNKEL (reference sequence). Trimming removed 4 bases at V and 9 bases at J, with 15 bases between. CDR3 amino acids: CASSPVPGLRYTF. The CDR3 DNA follows: TGTGCCAGCAGCCCTGTGCCGGGACTTCGCTACACCTTC.

CDR3 region: CASSQDNVRETQYF. The CDR3 DNA sequence: TGCGCCAGCAGCCAAGACAACGTCCGGGAGACCCAGTACTTC. The chain joins TRBV4-1 to TRBJ2-5; D unresolved. V was clipped by 0 bases and J by 5 bases, with 10 bases between them. Germline V CDR1 and CDR2: MGHRA, YSYEKL. CDR3 length: 14 residues.

The chain employs TRBV12-1 and TRBJ1-4; the table's TRBD1 call for D was not verified on the DNA. TRBV12-1 is an annotated pseudogene. There are 15 residues in the CDR3. CDR3 sequence reads: CASNFTGDLNEKLFF. The CDR3 coding sequence is TGTGCCAGCAACTTTACAGGGGATCTTAATGAAAAACTGTTTTTT.

The chain carries TRBV3-1 (or the pseudogene TRBV3-2) and TRBJ1-4, with TRBD1 as a possible D gene (5 bases). The CDR3 runs 15 residues. CDR1 is LGHDT, CDR2 YNNKEL, per germline (reference sequence). V lost 5 bases and J lost 7, with 17 bases in between. The CDR3 sequence: CASSSYSLQGEKLFF. In nucleotides, the CDR3 is TGTGCCAGCAGCTCGTACAGCCTTCAGGGTGAAAAACTGTTTTTT.

The gene calls are TRBV28 and TRBJ2-7, with 7 bases that match TRBD2. The germline V gene encodes CDR1 MDHEN and CDR2 SYDVKM. V trimming: 2 bases; J trimming: 2 bases; junction bases outside the gene matches: 9. This CDR3 has 16 amino acids. In DNA, the CDR3 is TGTGCCAGCAGTTTACACTTAGCGGGCCTGACCTACGAGCAGTACTTC. Its translation is CASSLHLAGLTYEQYF.

V gene TRBV4-1 combines with J gene TRBJ2-1, with 9 positions matching TRBD1. The CDR3 covers 13 residues. J gave up 13 bases and V 0 bases, and 4 bases lay outside the gene matches. Per germline, CDR1 MGHRA and CDR2 YSYEKL. The CDR3 loop is CASSQERQGGQFF. CDR3 nucleotides: TGCGCCAGCAGCCAAGAGCGACAGGGGGGACAGTTCTTC.

This clone was seen once. V is TRBV29-1 and J is TRBJ2-5, with TRBD2 matching 7 bases. The CDR3 totals 15 residues. J was trimmed by 0 bases and V by 5 bases; bases with no gene match: 9. From germline, CDR1 is SQVTM and CDR2 ANQGSEA. The DNA of the CDR3 is TGCAGCGTTAGCGGGGCATCCGCGTACCAAGAGACCCAGTACTTC. Amino acid sequence: CSVSGASAYQETQYF.

The V and J genes are TRBV11-3 and TRBJ1-5; tentative D call: TRBD1 (6 bases). V lost 5 bases to trimming and J lost 10 bases, with 15 bases between them. This CDR3 spans 13 amino acids. Germline loops: CDR1 SGHNT, CDR2 YENEEA. The CDR3 DNA follows: TGTGCCAGCAGCCTGGGCGTGGACAGACCCCAGCATTTT. It translates to CASSLGVDRPQHF.

V gene TRBV3-1 (or the pseudogene TRBV3-2) combines with J gene TRBJ2-7; D not certain. The CDR3 runs to 13 residues. CDR1 is LGHDT, CDR2 YNNKEL, per germline (reference sequence). V lost 5 bases to trimming and J lost 2 bases, with 10 bases between them. The CDR3 spells CASSRGAPYEQYF. As DNA, the CDR3 is TGTGCCAGCAGCAGAGGAGCTCCCTACGAGCAGTACTTC.

This chain joins TRBV19 and TRBJ2-2; tentative D call: TRBD2 (5 bases). Germline V gene data show CDR1 as LNHDA and CDR2 as SQIVND (reference sequence). The germline V and J ends were trimmed by 3 bases and 5 bases, with 10 bases remaining between them. The CDR3 contains 14 residues. The chain's CDR3 is CASSIAGYTGELFF. For the CDR3, the DNA is TGTGCCAGTAGTATTGCGGGTTATACCGGGGAGCTGTTTTTT.

The chain links TRBV19 to TRBJ2-2; D is possibly TRBD2 (6 bases). V dropped 7 bases and J dropped 5 bases, with 20 bases sitting between them. CDR3 length: 16 residues. CDR1 is LNHDA, CDR2 SQIVND, per germline (reference sequence). CDR3 sequence: CASTSDPSRGTGELFF. The CDR3 DNA reads TGTGCCAGTACCTCGGACCCTAGTCGGGGGACCGGGGAGCTGTTTTTT.

J is TRBJ2-6 and V is TRBV10-2; no firm D call. V lost 7 bases and J 0 bases, leaving 13 bases between the germline ends. This CDR3 has 16 residues. Per germline, CDR1 WSHSY and CDR2 SAAADI. CDR3 coding DNA: TGCGCCAGCAAGGCAGGATCCTACTCTGGGGCCAACGTCCTGACTTTC. Translating gives CASKAGSYSGANVLTF.

The V gene is TRBV28, the J gene TRBJ2-7, with 10 bases lining up with TRBD2. The ends lost 2 bases at V and 5 bases at J; junction bases unmatched: 9. Germline assignment: CDR1 MDHEN and CDR2 SYDVKM. The CDR3 consists of 16 residues. CDR3 sequence reads: CASSLGSASGSNEQYF. For the CDR3, the DNA is TGTGCCAGCAGTTTAGGTTCGGCTAGCGGGAGCAACGAGCAGTACTTC.

The rearrangement joins TRBV28 to TRBJ2-1, with 15 nucleotides matching TRBD2. Trimming cost V 7 bases and J 7 bases; bases outside gene matches: 5. This CDR3 is 15 amino acids long. Germline values: CDR1 MDHEN, CDR2 SYDVKM. CDR3 loop: CASITGTSGRNEQFF. The DNA of the CDR3 is TGTGCCAGCATCACCGGGACTAGCGGGAGGAATGAGCAGTTCTTC.

The chain combines TRBV10-3 with TRBJ2-3, with D hard to call. Per germline, CDR1 ENHRY and CDR2 SYGVKD. CDR3 size: 14 residues. V was clipped by 0 bases and J by 1 base, with 5 bases between them. The CDR3 DNA sequence: TGTGCCATCAGTGAGTCGGGCGGCACAGATACGCAGTATTTT. Protein: CAISESGGTDTQYF.

This clone was counted between two and nine times. The J gene is TRBJ1-5, the V gene TRBV18; D uncertain. The germline V gene encodes CDR1 KGHSH and CDR2 LQKENI. V was cut by 6 bases and J by 1 base, with 4 bases left in between. This CDR3 contains 12 residues. The CDR3 DNA sequence: TGTGCCAGCTCGGAGAGCAATCAGCCCCAGCATTTT. Encoded protein: CASSESNQPQHF.

The chain is built from TRBV6-6 and TRBJ1-2, with 7 bases identical to TRBD1. Germline V gives CDR1 MNHNY, CDR2 SVGAGI (reference sequence). The CDR3 consists of 14 residues. Germline trimming cut 5 bases from V and 6 bases from J; bases unmatched to any gene: 9. The CDR3 DNA follows: TGTGCCAGCAGTCGACAGGGTTCGGGTGATGGCTACACCTTC. Encoded protein: CASSRQGSGDGYTF.

V gene TRBV28 combines with J gene TRBJ2-1, with TRBD2 matching 9 bases. The CDR3 is made up of 16 amino acids. After removal of 4 bases from V and 5 bases from J, the junction contained 9 bases not matched to a gene. Germline-derived CDR1 and CDR2 are MDHEN and SYDVKM. The CDR3 sequence: CASSSGGSGSNNEQFF. CDR3 DNA: TGTGCCAGCAGTTCGGGGGGTAGCGGGAGCAACAATGAGCAGTTCTTC.

The chain couples TRBV5-1 to TRBJ1-6; D perhaps matches TRBD1 (5 bases). The CDR3 is 14 amino acids. Trimming removed 4 bases from V and 9 bases from J, with 14 bases in between. The germline CDR1 and CDR2 sequences are SGHRS and YFSETQ. The CDR3: CASSATDKGSPLHF. CDR3 nucleotides: TGCGCCAGCAGCGCCACGGACAAAGGTTCACCCCTCCACTTT.

CDR3 bases: TGTGCCAGCAACACAGGGCGCACTGAAGCTTTCTTT. It codes for CASNTGRTEAFF. The chain uses TRBV25-1 and TRBJ1-1; a possible D gene is TRBD1 (6 bases). The CDR3 covers 12 residues. Trimming removed 7 bases at V and 4 bases at J, with 10 bases between. Germline CDR1 and CDR2: MGHDK and SYGVNS.

The J gene is TRBJ1-2, the V gene TRBV2, with D uncertain. The CDR3 length is 13 residues. The V gene's germline CDR1 is SNHLY and CDR2 FYNNEI. The V end was cut by 9 bases, the J end by 0 bases, with 11 bases between. The CDR3 loop reads CASGEGANYGYTF. CDR3 nucleotide sequence: TGTGCCAGTGGAGAGGGAGCTAACTATGGCTACACCTTC.

The rearrangement uses TRBV5-4 and TRBJ2-3, with a weak D call TRBD1 (5 bases). CDR3 length: 13 amino acids. Trimming pared 4 bases from V and 4 bases from J, leaving 10 bases between. Per the germline V gene, CDR1 is SGHNT and CDR2 is YYREEE (reference sequence). The CDR3 reads CASSIWGADTQYF. CDR3 DNA: TGTGCCAGCAGCATTTGGGGCGCAGATACGCAGTATTTT. The full variable domain, with the rest looked up from reference TRBV5-4 and TRBJ2-3, is ETGVTQSPTHLIKTRGQQVTLRCSSQSGHNTVSWYQQALGQGPQFIFQYYREEENGRGNFPPRFSGLQFPNYSSELNVNALELDDSALYLCASSIWGADTQYFGPGTRLTVL.

This chain links TRBV7-6 with TRBJ1-5; D ambiguous. Germline lookup yields CDR1 SGHVS and CDR2 FNYEAQ. V lost 5 bases, J lost 0 bases, and 8 bases lay in between. The CDR3 has 14 residues. The chain's CDR3 is CASSPVSSNQPQHF. CDR3 bases: TGTGCCAGCAGCCCGGTTTCTAGCAATCAGCCCCAGCATTTT.